Below, 6 T cell receptor beta chains from the same sample are listed, as sequenced in a study of T cell repertoires in ileal Crohn's disease. The protocol was immunoSEQ multiplex PCR, while the TCRdb copy is restricted to in-frame clones and leaves out a portion. The sample consists of under 4,000 clones, about four fifths of them appearing once. Sequenced sample: ileal tissue. These receptor sequences come from an adult with Crohn's disease.

The chain links TRBV15 to TRBJ2-5; perhaps TRBD1 as D (6 bases). Germline CDR1 and CDR2: LNHNV and YYDKDF (reference sequence). The CDR3 covers 15 residues. V gave up 3 bases and J gave up 1 base, with 12 bases separating them. The CDR3 DNA reads TGTGCCACCAGCAGCGGACAGACCGTCCAAGAGACCCAGTACTTC. Translating it yields CATSSGQTVQETQYF.

In its sample, this clone is large. This chain uses TRBV21-1 with TRBJ2-7; the table's D gene call, TRBD2, was not cross checked with the DNA. TRBV21-1 is a pseudogene segment. The CDR3 sequence is 14 residues long. CDR3 DNA: TGTGCCAGCAGCAGGGCGGGAGAGGGATACGAGCAGTACTTC. It specifies CASSRAGEGYEQYF.

V and J are TRBV10-1 and TRBJ2-7, with D possibly matching TRBD1 (8 bases). Trimming shortened V by 6 bases and J by 7 bases, and 19 bases separated the two germline ends. Looked up from germline, CDR1 is WNHNN and CDR2 is SYGVQD (reference sequence). This CDR3 is built from 14 residues. The CDR3 here is CASSQTGEGGEQYF. CDR3 nucleotides: TGCGCCAGCAGCCAGACAGGGGAGGGAGGTGAGCAGTACTTC.

The V gene is TRBV18, the J gene TRBJ2-1; 8 bases agree with TRBD2. Trimming took 4 bases from V and 7 from J; bases not matched to a gene: 12. There are 16 residues in the CDR3. Looked up from germline, CDR1 is KGHSH and CDR2 is LQKENI. The CDR3 nucleotides read TGTGCCAGCTCACTCATCTTAGCGGGATCGGGGAATGAGCAGTTCTTC. It specifies CASSLILAGSGNEQFF.

The chain recombines TRBV7-9 with TRBJ1-5; 12 bases match TRBD1. V gave up 1 base and J gave up 7 bases; unmatched junction bases: 5. The V gene's germline CDR1 is SEHNR and CDR2 FQNEAQ (reference sequence). The CDR3 contains 16 residues. This CDR3 is CASSLVGQGAHQPQHF. In DNA, the CDR3 is TGTGCCAGCAGCTTAGTGGGACAGGGGGCCCACCAGCCCCAGCATTTT.

The V call is TRBV7-6, the J call TRBJ1-4; D is perhaps TRBD1 (5 bases). The CDR3 has 16 amino acids. V was pared by 1 base and J by 3 bases, with 12 bases between. The germline V gene encodes CDR1 SGHVS and CDR2 FNYEAQ. In DNA form, the CDR3 reads TGTGCCAGCAGCTTAGGACAGACCAGCTCTAATGAAAAACTGTTTTTT. As protein: CASSLGQTSSNEKLFF.